A selection of T cell receptor beta chains follows, all from one sample in a study of T cell responses to AZD1222 COVID-19 vaccine. The repertoire was sequenced with immunoSEQ multiplex PCR; TCRdb's copy has only in-frame clones and lacks some. The sample has 150,000 or so clones; about 92% are singletons. The sample was peripheral blood, taken on day 0 of AZD1222 vaccination. These receptors all stem from an adult in good health. CDR3s include the opening cysteine and the closing phenylalanine or tryptophan. D genes are given only for firm matches. Size values are once, few and many counts, or a class for expanded clones, and some rows have none.

j_call v_call d_call clone_size cdr3_aa cdr3_nt
TRBJ1-1 TRBV6-2/TRBV6-3 . . CASSYSPPGTYSEAFF TGTGCCAGCAGTTACTCCCCTCCCGGGACATATTCTGAAGCTTTCTTT
TRBJ1-3 TRBV3-1/TRBV3-2 . once CASSSRGQVPSGNTIYF TGTGCCAGTTCCTCAAGAGGACAAGTTCCTTCTGGAAACACCATATATTTT
TRBJ1-2 TRBV4-1 . . CASSQEYRGMGGYTF TGCGCCAGCAGCCAAGAATATCGGGGAATGGGCGGCTACACCTTC
TRBJ2-5 TRBV7-2 . . CASSSGLGGETQYF TGTGCCAGCAGCTCGGGACTGGGTGGAGAGACCCAGTACTTC
TRBJ2-1 TRBV2 . . CASSGTTYNEQFF TGTGCCAGCAGTGGGACTACTTACAATGAGCAGTTCTTC
TRBJ2-1 TRBV24-1 TRBD1 . CATSDIKGADNEQFF TGTGCCACCAGTGATATAAAGGGGGCAGACAATGAGCAGTTCTTC
TRBJ1-2 TRBV28 . . CASSVNRVGIF TGTGCCAGCAGCGTTAATAGGGTCGGGATCTTC
TRBJ2-7 TRBV29-1 . . CSVVRQGGSYEQYF TGCAGCGTTGTGAGGCAGGGGGGCTCCTACGAGCAGTACTTC
TRBJ2-2 TRBV11-3 TRBD2 . CASSFGGSGGTGELFF TGTGCCAGCAGCTTCGGAGGTAGCGGGGGCACCGGGGAGCTGTTTTTT
TRBJ2-3 TRBV1 . . CTSSQEWNTDTQYF TGCACCAGCAGCCAAGAATGGAACACAGATACGCAGTATTTT
TRBJ1-3 TRBV3-1/TRBV3-2 . . CASSQPAGNTIYF TGTGCCAGCAGCCAACCAGCTGGAAACACCATATATTTT
TRBJ1-2 TRBV4-3 . once CASSPIMTGSYGYTF TGCGCCAGCAGCCCCATAATGACAGGATCGTATGGCTACACCTTC
TRBJ1-5 TRBV9 . . CASSVGWGQPQHF TGTGCCAGCAGCGTAGGATGGGGTCAGCCCCAGCATTTT
TRBJ1-5 TRBV2 . . CASRGIRGNQPQHF TGTGCCAGCAGAGGGATCAGGGGCAATCAGCCCCAGCATTTT
TRBJ2-5 TRBV5-4 . . CASSLKTGQETQYF TGTGCCAGCAGCTTGAAAACAGGTCAAGAGACCCAGTACTTC
TRBJ1-5 TRBV6-5 . . CASRVDLTQHF TGTGCCAGCAGGGTAGATTTGACCCAGCATTTT
TRBJ1-2 TRBV27 TRBD1 once CASSSSGTGALGYTF TGTGCCAGCAGTTCCTCCGGGACAGGGGCCCTTGGCTACACCTTC
TRBJ2-2 TRBV5-4 . . CASSLSTVGVAGELFF TGTGCCAGCAGCTTATCGACAGTGGGAGTGGCCGGGGAGCTGTTTTTT
TRBJ1-4 TRBV5-1 TRBD1 once CASSLAADRGLEKLFF TGCGCCAGCAGCTTGGCCGCCGACAGGGGTTTAGAAAAACTGTTTTTT
TRBJ1-2 TRBV3-1/TRBV3-2 . . CASSREQGLGYGYTF TGTGCCAGCAGCCGAGAACAGGGTTTGGGCTATGGCTACACCTTC
TRBJ1-5 TRBV6-5 TRBD1 . CASSSDRGRSNQPQHF TGTGCCAGCAGTTCCGACAGGGGTCGAAGCAATCAGCCCCAGCATTTT
TRBJ2-7 TRBV6-5 . . CASREGGFSYEQYF TGTGCCAGCAGGGAGGGGGGGTTCTCCTACGAGCAGTACTTC
TRBJ1-5 TRBV7-2 . . CASSSGAGTSNQPQHF TGTGCCAGCAGCTCAGGGGCCGGGACAAGCAATCAGCCCCAGCATTTT
TRBJ2-6 TRBV28 TRBD1 . CASSPTGTGAGANVLTF TGTGCCAGCAGTCCCACCGGGACAGGGGCCGGGGCCAACGTCCTGACTTTC
TRBJ1-3 TRBV4-3 TRBD1 . CASSQDRGQGTGNTIYF TGCGCCAGCAGCCAAGATAGGGGACAGGGGACTGGAAACACCATATATTTT
TRBJ2-1 TRBV19 . . CASSESRPASNEQFF TGTGCCAGTAGTGAGAGCCGGCCCGCCTCCAATGAGCAGTTCTTC
TRBJ1-1 TRBV29-1 . . CSVEDRSGVQNTEAFF TGCAGCGTTGAAGATCGCTCCGGAGTCCAGAACACTGAAGCTTTCTTT
TRBJ2-1 TRBV4-1 . . CASSQGRANYNEQFF TGCGCCAGCAGCCAAGGACGGGCGAACTACAATGAGCAGTTCTTC
TRBJ2-7 TRBV19 TRBD1 . CASSRTGGGYEQYF TGTGCCAGTAGCAGGACAGGGGGCGGCTACGAGCAGTACTTC
TRBJ2-7 TRBV28 . . CASSFRPSYEQYF TGTGCCAGCAGTTTTAGGCCCTCCTACGAGCAGTACTTC
TRBJ2-5 TRBV15 TRBD1 once CATSGVGGETQYF TGTGCCACCAGCGGAGTAGGGGGCGAGACCCAGTACTTC
TRBJ2-3 TRBV27 TRBD1 . CASSLSFTGGVGDTQYF TGTGCCAGCAGTTTATCGTTTACAGGGGGCGTGGGAGATACGCAGTATTTT
TRBJ2-7 TRBV6-5 TRBD1 once CASRTGTGGEEQYF TGTGCCAGCAGAACCGGGACAGGGGGGGAAGAGCAGTACTTC
TRBJ2-5 TRBV10-2 TRBD1 . CASSDGQVVAQYF TGCGCCAGCAGTGATGGACAGGTTGTGGCCCAGTACTTC
TRBJ2-7 TRBV7-2 . . CASSLASRGHEQYF TGTGCCAGCAGCTTAGCAAGCAGGGGTCACGAGCAGTACTTC
TRBJ2-5 TRBV2 TRBD1 . CASSRDRGRGETQYF TGTGCCAGCAGCAGGGACAGGGGCCGAGGGGAGACCCAGTACTTC
TRBJ1-2 TRBV30 . . CAWSLKAGLYGGYTF TGTGCCTGGAGTTTGAAGGCAGGTTTATACGGTGGCTACACCTTC